The next 21 T cell receptor beta chains were all read from a single sample in a study of post-analysis software for immune sequencing data. Study results and caveats: Among 5 or 6 TRBV segments more frequent in patients than controls were TRBV5-6, TRBV5-1 and TRBV20-1.

Built from TCR beta cDNA, the libraries had unique molecular identifiers in them. A single record per CDR3 protein comes from TCRdb applying MiXCR to the PCR reads. The data hold roughly 650,000 distinct CDR3 sequences, with 59% observed a single time. The antigens for these receptors are not known. The sample taken for sequencing was blood. Every receptor here comes from a girl aged 2-10 years with multiple sclerosis.

Concerning this clonotype itself: The junction differs from germline at one of its ends, possibly a read error. The rearrangement joins TRBV7-2 to TRBJ2-3; D gene unclear. This CDR3 is built from 14 residues. The germline V gene encodes CDR1 SGHTA and CDR2 FQGNSA. CDR3 nucleotide sequence: TGTACCAGCGGCTTCGCATCTAGCACAGATACGCAGTATTTT. It encodes CTSGFASSTDTQYF.

Regarding this clonotype: Compared with germline, one end of the junction differs, possibly owing to a read error. This chain links TRBV10-2 with TRBJ2-7; perhaps TRBD2 as D (6 bases). The CDR3 length is 14 residues. Germline loops: CDR1 WSHSY, CDR2 SAAADI. The DNA of the CDR3 is TGCGCCTGCAGTGAGTCGGGAGCCTCCTACGAGCAGTACTTC. Translation gives CACSESGASYEQYF.

This clonotype was seen a few times. The chain links TRBV10-3 to TRBJ2-7; no firm D call. Between the trimmed V and J ends, which lost 2 bases and 0 bases, there was a span of 11 bases. In germline, CDR1 is ENHRY, CDR2 SYGVKD. The CDR3 sequence is 15 residues long. CDR3 sequence (DNA): TGTGCCATCAGTGAGCGGAAGGGTAGCTCCTACGAGCAGTACTTC. It encodes CAISERKGSSYEQYF.

In this sample, this clonotype turned up a few times. This chain connects TRBV10-3 to TRBJ2-1, with 7 bases fitting TRBD1. Germline-derived CDR1 and CDR2 are ENHRY and SYGVKD. Losses at the gene ends were 2 bases for V and 7 bases for J; bases not matched to a gene: 8. This CDR3 has 15 amino acids. The CDR3 protein is CAISEVRGPGNEQFF. The CDR3 nucleotides read TGTGCCATCAGTGAGGTGAGGGGGCCAGGGAATGAGCAGTTCTTC.

V is TRBV12-3 or TRBV12-4 and J is TRBJ1-1; a possible D gene is TRBD1 (5 bases). Trimming stripped 6 bases from V and 4 bases from J, with 15 bases between. The CDR3 extends over 14 amino acids. In DNA, the CDR3 is TGTGCCAGCAGGTATGAGGGGCTTCCCACTGAAGCTTTCTTT. It encodes CASRYEGLPTEAFF.

This chain's CDR3 is CASSQGRGTNTEAFF. CDR3 DNA: TGCGCCAGCAGCCAAGGGCGGGGCACGAACACTGAAGCTTTCTTT. The rearrangement joins TRBV4-3 to TRBJ1-1; perhaps TRBD1 as D (5 bases). The CDR3 extends over 15 amino acids. Trimming left V 1 base short and J 1 base short, with 10 bases between. Germline V gene sequence: CDR1 LGHNA, CDR2 YSLEER.

The chain combines TRBV9 with TRBJ2-1; TRBD2 aligns across 8 bases. Looked up from germline, CDR1 is SGDLS and CDR2 is YYNGEE. This CDR3 comprises 16 residues. V was clipped by 4 bases and J by 5 bases; unmatched bases: 11. The chain's CDR3 is CASSPLAGPPNNEQFF. DNA of the CDR3: TGTGCCAGCAGCCCGTTAGCGGGACCACCGAACAATGAGCAGTTCTTC. Combining the CDR3 with reference TRBV9 and TRBJ2-1 gives the whole variable domain DSGVTQTPKHLITATGQRVTLRCSPRSGDLSVYWYQQSLDQGLQFLIQYYNGEERAKGNILERFSAQQFPDLHSELNLSSLELGDSALYFCASSPLAGPPNNEQFFGPGTRLTVL.

The chain recombines TRBV11-2 with TRBJ2-1; TRBD2 matches 7 bases. Germline V lookup: CDR1 SGHAT, CDR2 FQNNGV. The CDR3 is 15 amino acids. V shed 7 bases and J 4 bases; nucleotides not matched to a gene: 10. The CDR3 DNA reads TGTGCCAGCACCAATCGTGGGGGGGGATACAATGAGCAGTTCTTC. Its protein is CASTNRGGGYNEQFF.

The CDR3 coding sequence is TGTGCCAGCAGCTCCCTTAGCCCGCCAGATACGCAGTATTTT. It is translated as CASSSLSPPDTQYF. The V and J genes are TRBV7-6 and TRBJ2-3; D gene ambiguous. CDR3 length: 14 residues. Trimming took off 4 bases at V and 4 bases at J, with 12 bases between the two ends. Per the germline V gene, CDR1 is SGHVS and CDR2 is FNYEAQ. Looking up the rest from reference TRBV7-6 and TRBJ2-3 gives the full variable domain: GAGVSQSPRYKVTKRGQDVALRCDPISGHVSLYWYRQALGQGPEFLTYFNYEAQQDKSGLPNDRFSAERPEGSISTLTIQRTEQRDSAMYRCASSSLSPPDTQYFGPGTRLTVL.

The sample holds one count of this clonotype. The chain has TRBV7-8 and TRBJ2-7, with 8 bases lining up with TRBD2. The J call is in doubt because the DNA end fits TRBJ2-5 better. This CDR3 contains 17 residues. Per the germline V gene, CDR1 is SGHVS and CDR2 is FQNEAQ. The CDR3 sequence is CASSSRRAGAGKETQYF. DNA of the CDR3: TGTGCCAGCAGCTCCCGTCGAGCGGGGGCGGGGAAAGAGACCCAGTACTTC.

The chain uses TRBV29-1 and TRBJ2-5, with a possible D match to TRBD2 (6 bases). CDR3 size: 13 residues. Germline CDR1 SQVTM, CDR2 ANQGSEA. Between the trimmed V and J ends, which lost 7 bases and 4 bases, there was a span of 16 bases. CDR3 sequence reads: CSGLRVGGETQYF. The CDR3 DNA reads TGCAGCGGGCTCAGAGTGGGGGGAGAGACCCAGTACTTC.

The chain is built from TRBV10-3 and TRBJ2-3; D remains ambiguous. Germline values: CDR1 ENHRY, CDR2 SYGVKD. Trimming stripped 7 bases from V and 0 bases from J, with 5 bases between. The CDR3 spans 12 residues. Here the CDR3 reads CAIMGSTDTQYF. In nucleotides, the CDR3 is TGTGCCATCATGGGAAGCACAGATACGCAGTATTTT.

J is TRBJ2-1 and V is TRBV30, with D hard to call. This CDR3 is 12 amino acids long. V lost 1 base and J 2 bases, leaving 3 bases between the germline ends. Per the germline V gene, CDR1 is GTSNPN and CDR2 is SVGIG (reference sequence). CDR3 residues: CAWSGPYNEQFF. The CDR3 nucleotides are TGTGCCTGGAGTGGACCCTACAATGAGCAGTTCTTC.

This clonotype showed up just a few times. This chain links TRBV11-2 with TRBJ2-7; TRBD1 might be the D (5 bases). The germline V and J ends were trimmed by 6 bases and 2 bases, with 11 bases remaining between them. Germline V gives CDR1 SGHAT, CDR2 FQNNGV. There are 13 residues in the CDR3. The CDR3 sequence: CASSPGFTYEQYF. The CDR3, as DNA: TGTGCCAGCAGTCCAGGGTTTACCTACGAGCAGTACTTC. The full variable domain, with the rest looked up from reference TRBV11-2 and TRBJ2-7, is EAGVAQSPRYKIIEKRQSVAFWCNPISGHATLYWYQQILGQGPKLLIQFQNNGVVDDSQLPKDRFSAERLKGVDSTLKIQPAKLEDSAVYLCASSPGFTYEQYFGPGTRLTVT.

This chain's CDR3 is CAIRPGQGAEQYF. For the CDR3, the DNA is TGTGCCATCAGACCGGGACAGGGGGCCGAGCAGTACTTC. The chain employs TRBV10-3 and TRBJ2-5; 12 bases are a match to TRBD1. The last part of the DNA fits TRBJ2-7 better; the J call may be wrong. The length of the CDR3 is 13 residues. Germline CDR1 reads ENHRY; CDR2 reads SYGVKD.

The gene calls are TRBV12-3 or TRBV12-4 and TRBJ1-2, with 7 bases identical to TRBD1. This CDR3 comprises 14 residues. V was pared by 6 bases and J by 11 bases, with 15 bases of the junction left unmatched. The CDR3 reads CASSLKGRGNRYTF. CDR3 in DNA: TGTGCCAGCAGCCTCAAGGGCAGGGGGAACCGATACACCTTC.

V usage is TRBV29-1 and J usage is TRBJ2-7, with D possibly matching TRBD1 (6 bases). V shed 4 bases and J shed 0 bases, with 10 bases lying between them. There are 13 residues in the CDR3. Germline assignment: CDR1 SQVTM and CDR2 ANQGSEA. The CDR3 reads CSVVRDNSYEQYF. The CDR3 DNA is TGCAGCGTTGTAAGGGACAACTCCTACGAGCAGTACTTC.

This rearrangement joins TRBV12-3 or TRBV12-4 to TRBJ2-7; 8 nucleotides agree with TRBD1. The DNA end favors TRBJ2-5, so the J call may be wrong. This CDR3 is 15 amino acids long. This CDR3 is CASSPGQGAAETQYF. CDR3 nucleotides: TGTGCCAGCAGTCCGGGTCAGGGGGCGGCGGAGACCCAGTACTTC.

The V gene is TRBV20-1, the J gene TRBJ2-3; D ambiguous. The V and J ends lost 6 bases and 5 bases respectively, with 12 bases between them. The CDR3 covers 12 residues. Germline CDR1 and CDR2: DFQATT and SNEGSKA (reference sequence). The DNA of the CDR3 is TGCAGTGCGACCCGAGAGGTAGATACGCAGTATTTT. This translates into CSATREVDTQYF.

The V and J genes are TRBV12-3 or TRBV12-4 and TRBJ2-1; the D gene is possibly TRBD2 (6 bases). Trimming removed 8 bases from V and 6 bases from J, with 20 bases in between. This CDR3 has 15 residues. The CDR3 nucleotides are TGTGCCAGCCCTCTTTGGGAAATGCGGGGCAATGAGCAGTTCTTC. Its protein product is CASPLWEMRGNEQFF.

This clonotype has more than one count but fewer than ten. This sequence joins TRBV6-5 and TRBJ2-4, with 10 bases identical to TRBD2. Unmatched junction bases numbered 0, after V lost 5 bases and J lost 8 bases. CDR3 size: 12 residues. Germline lookup yields CDR1 MNHEY and CDR2 SVGAGI. In nucleotides, the CDR3 is TGTGCCAGCAGTCTAGCGGGGGACATTCAGTACTTC. The encoded protein is CASSLAGDIQYF.